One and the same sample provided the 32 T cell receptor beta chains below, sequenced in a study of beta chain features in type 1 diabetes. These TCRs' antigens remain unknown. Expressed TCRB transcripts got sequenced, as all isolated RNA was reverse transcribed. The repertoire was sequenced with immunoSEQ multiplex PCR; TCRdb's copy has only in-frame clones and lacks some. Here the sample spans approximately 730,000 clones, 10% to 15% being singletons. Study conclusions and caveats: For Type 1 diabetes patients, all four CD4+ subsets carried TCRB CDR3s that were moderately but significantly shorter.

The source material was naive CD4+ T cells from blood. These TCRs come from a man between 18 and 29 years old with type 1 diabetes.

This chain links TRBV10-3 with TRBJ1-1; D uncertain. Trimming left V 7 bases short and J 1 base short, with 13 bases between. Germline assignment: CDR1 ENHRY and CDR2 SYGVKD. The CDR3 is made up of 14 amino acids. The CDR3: CAITSDWGNTEAFF. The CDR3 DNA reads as TGTGCCATCACTTCGGACTGGGGGAACACTGAAGCTTTCTTT.

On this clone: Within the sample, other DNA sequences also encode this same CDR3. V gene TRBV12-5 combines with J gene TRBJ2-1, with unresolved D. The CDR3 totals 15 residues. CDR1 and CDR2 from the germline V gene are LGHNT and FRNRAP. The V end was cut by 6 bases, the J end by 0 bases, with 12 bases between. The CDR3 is CASGSQRSSYNEQFF. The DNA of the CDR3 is TGTGCTAGTGGGTCCCAGCGAAGCTCCTACAATGAGCAGTTCTTC.

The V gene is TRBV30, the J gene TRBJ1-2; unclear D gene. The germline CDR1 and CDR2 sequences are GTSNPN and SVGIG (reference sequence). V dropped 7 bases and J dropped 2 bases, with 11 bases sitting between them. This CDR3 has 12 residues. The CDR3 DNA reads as TGTGCCTCCGAACGCCCCAACTATGGCTACACCTTC. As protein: CASERPNYGYTF.

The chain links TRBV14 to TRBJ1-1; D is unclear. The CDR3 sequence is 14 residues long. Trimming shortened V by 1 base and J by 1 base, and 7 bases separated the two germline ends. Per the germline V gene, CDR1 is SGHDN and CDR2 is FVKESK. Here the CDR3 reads CASSQVSQNTEAFF. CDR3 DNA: TGTGCCAGCAGCCAAGTATCCCAGAACACTGAAGCTTTCTTT.

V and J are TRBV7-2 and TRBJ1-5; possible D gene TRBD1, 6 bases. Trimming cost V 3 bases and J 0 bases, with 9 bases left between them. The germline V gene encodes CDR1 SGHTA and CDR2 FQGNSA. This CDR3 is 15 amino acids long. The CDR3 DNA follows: TGTGCCAGCAGCTTGGGACATTATAGCAATCAGCCCCAGCATTTT. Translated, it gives CASSLGHYSNQPQHF.

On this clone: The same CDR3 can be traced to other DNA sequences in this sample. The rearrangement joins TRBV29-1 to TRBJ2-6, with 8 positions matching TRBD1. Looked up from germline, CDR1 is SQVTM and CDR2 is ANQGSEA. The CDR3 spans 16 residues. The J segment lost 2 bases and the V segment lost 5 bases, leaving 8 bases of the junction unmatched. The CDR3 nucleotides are TGCAGCGTTCTGGGGCAGGGGGCGACTGGGGCCAACGTCCTGACTTTC. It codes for CSVLGQGATGANVLTF.

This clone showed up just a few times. CDR3 sequence: CASSRPYRGGFLPSEQFF. The DNA for the CDR3 is TGTGCCAGCAGCCGCCCCTATCGGGGAGGCTTCCTTCCCAGTGAGCAGTTCTTC. The chain is built from TRBV14 and TRBJ2-1; a possible D gene is TRBD2 (6 bases). In germline, CDR1 is SGHDN, CDR2 FVKESK. Deletions cut 4 bases from V and 9 bases from J, with 28 bases between. This CDR3 has 18 amino acids.

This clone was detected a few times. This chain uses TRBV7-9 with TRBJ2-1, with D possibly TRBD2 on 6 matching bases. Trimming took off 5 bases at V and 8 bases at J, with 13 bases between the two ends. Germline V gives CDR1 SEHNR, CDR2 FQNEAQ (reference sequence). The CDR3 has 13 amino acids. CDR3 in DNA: TGTGCCAGCAGCCAGAGCCCGGGGGATGAGCAGTTCTTC. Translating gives CASSQSPGDEQFF.

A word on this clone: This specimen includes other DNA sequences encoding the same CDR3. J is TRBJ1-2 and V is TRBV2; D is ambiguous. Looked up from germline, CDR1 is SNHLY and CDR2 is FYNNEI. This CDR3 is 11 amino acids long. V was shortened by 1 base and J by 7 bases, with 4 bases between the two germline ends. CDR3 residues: CASSEGVGYTF. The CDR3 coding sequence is TGTGCCAGCAGTGAAGGGGTTGGCTACACCTTC.

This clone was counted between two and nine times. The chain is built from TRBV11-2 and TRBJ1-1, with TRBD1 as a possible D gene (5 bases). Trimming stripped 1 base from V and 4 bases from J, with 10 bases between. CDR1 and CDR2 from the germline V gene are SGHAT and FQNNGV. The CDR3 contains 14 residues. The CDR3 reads CASSLGPGTTEAFF. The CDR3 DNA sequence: TGTGCCAGCAGCTTAGGCCCGGGGACCACTGAAGCTTTCTTT. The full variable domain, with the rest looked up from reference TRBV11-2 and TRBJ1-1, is EAGVAQSPRYKIIEKRQSVAFWCNPISGHATLYWYQQILGQGPKLLIQFQNNGVVDDSQLPKDRFSAERLKGVDSTLKIQPAKLEDSAVYLCASSLGPGTTEAFFGQGTRLTVV.

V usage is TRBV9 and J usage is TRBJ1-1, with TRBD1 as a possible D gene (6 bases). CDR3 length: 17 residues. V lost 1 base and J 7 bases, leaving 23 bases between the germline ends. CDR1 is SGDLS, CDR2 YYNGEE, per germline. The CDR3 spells CASSVSFEGSGVSEAFF. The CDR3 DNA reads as TGTGCCAGCAGCGTATCCTTCGAGGGATCAGGGGTAAGTGAAGCTTTCTTT.

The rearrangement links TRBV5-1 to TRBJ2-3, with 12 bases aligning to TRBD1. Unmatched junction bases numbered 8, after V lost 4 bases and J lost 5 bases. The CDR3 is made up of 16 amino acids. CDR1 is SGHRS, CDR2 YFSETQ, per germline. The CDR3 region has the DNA TGCGCCAGCAGCACTACGGGACAGGGGGCCGGAGATACGCAGTATTTT. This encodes CASSTTGQGAGDTQYF. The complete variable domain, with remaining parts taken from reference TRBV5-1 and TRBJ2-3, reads KAGVTQTPRYLIKTRGQQVTLSCSPISGHRSVSWYQQTPGQGLQFLFEYFSETQRNKGNFPGRFSGRQFSNSRSEMNVSTLELGDSALYLCASSTTGQGAGDTQYFGPGTRLTVL.

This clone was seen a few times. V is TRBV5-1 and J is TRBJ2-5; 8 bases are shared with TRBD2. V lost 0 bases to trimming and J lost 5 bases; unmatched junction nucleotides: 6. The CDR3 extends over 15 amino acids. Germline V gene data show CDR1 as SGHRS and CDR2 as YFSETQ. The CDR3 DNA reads TGCGCCAGCAGCTTGGCAAGCGGGGGAATGGAGACCCAGTACTTC. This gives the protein CASSLASGGMETQYF.

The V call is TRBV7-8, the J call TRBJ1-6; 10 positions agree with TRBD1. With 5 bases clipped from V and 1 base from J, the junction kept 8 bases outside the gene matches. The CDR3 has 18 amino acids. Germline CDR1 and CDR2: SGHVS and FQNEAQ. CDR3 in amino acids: CASSLTWTGGSYNSPLHF. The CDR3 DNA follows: TGTGCCAGCAGCCTTACCTGGACAGGGGGTTCCTATAATTCACCCCTCCACTTT.

CDR3 nucleotides: TGTGCCATCAGTGATGGGGACAGGGTCTTGAATGAGCAGTTCTTC. Its protein product is CAISDGDRVLNEQFF. The V gene is TRBV10-3, the J gene TRBJ2-1; 9 positions agree with TRBD1. The V and J ends lost 3 bases and 7 bases, in that order; junction bases with no gene match: 7. The CDR3 runs to 15 residues. CDR1 and CDR2 from the germline V gene are ENHRY and SYGVKD.

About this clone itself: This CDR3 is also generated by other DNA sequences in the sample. The CDR3 coding sequence is TGCAGCGTTGAAGGGTCCTACGAGCAGTACTTC. Protein product: CSVEGSYEQYF. This chain links TRBV29-1 with TRBJ2-7; D is undetermined. There are 11 residues in the CDR3. V shed 1 base and J shed 1 base, with 2 bases lying between them. Germline V gene data show CDR1 as SQVTM and CDR2 as ANQGSEA.

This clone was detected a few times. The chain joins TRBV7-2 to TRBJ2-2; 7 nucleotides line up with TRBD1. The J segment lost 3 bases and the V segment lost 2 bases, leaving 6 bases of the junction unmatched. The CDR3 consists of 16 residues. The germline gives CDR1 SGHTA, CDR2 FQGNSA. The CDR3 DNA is TGTGCCAGCAGCTTATTCCCAGGGGGTCACACCGGGGAGCTGTTTTTT. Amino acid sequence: CASSLFPGGHTGELFF. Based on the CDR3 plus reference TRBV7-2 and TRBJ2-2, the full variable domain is GAGVSQSPSNKVTEKGKDVELRCDPISGHTALYWYRQSLGQGLEFLIYFQGNSAPDKSGLPSDRFSAERTGGSVSTLTIQRTQQEDSAVYLCASSLFPGGHTGELFFGEGSRLTVL.

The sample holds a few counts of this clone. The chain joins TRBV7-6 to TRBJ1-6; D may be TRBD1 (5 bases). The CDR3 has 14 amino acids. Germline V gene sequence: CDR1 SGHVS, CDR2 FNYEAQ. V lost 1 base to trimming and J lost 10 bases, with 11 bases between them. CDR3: CASSLEGVGSPLHF. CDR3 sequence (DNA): TGTGCCAGCAGCTTAGAAGGGGTTGGATCACCCCTCCACTTT.

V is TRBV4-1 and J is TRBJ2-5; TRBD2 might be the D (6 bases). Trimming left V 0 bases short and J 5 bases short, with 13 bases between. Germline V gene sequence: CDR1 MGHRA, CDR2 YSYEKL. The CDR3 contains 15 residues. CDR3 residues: CASSQDPSAGETQYF. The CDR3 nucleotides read TGCGCCAGCAGCCAAGACCCTAGCGCGGGGGAGACCCAGTACTTC.

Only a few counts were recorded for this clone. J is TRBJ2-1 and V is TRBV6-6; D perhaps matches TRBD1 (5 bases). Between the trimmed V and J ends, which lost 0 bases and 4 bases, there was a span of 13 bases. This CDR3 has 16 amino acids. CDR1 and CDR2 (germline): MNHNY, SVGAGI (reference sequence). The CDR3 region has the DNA TGTGCCAGCAGTTACTCGATGCAGGGTCCGTACAATGAGCAGTTCTTC. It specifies CASSYSMQGPYNEQFF.

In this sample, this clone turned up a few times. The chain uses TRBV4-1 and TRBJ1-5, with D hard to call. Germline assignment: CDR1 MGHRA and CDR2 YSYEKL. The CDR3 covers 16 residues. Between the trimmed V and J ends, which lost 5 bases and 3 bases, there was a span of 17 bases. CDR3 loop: CASSYSWAGPNQPQHF. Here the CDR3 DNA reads TGCGCCAGCAGCTACTCGTGGGCCGGCCCCAATCAGCCCCAGCATTTT.

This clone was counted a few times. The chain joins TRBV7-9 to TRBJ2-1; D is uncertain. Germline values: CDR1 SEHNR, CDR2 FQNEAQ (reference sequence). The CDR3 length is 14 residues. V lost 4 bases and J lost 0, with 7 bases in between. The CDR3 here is CASSYIASYNEQFF. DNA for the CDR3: TGTGCCAGCAGCTACATAGCCTCCTACAATGAGCAGTTCTTC.

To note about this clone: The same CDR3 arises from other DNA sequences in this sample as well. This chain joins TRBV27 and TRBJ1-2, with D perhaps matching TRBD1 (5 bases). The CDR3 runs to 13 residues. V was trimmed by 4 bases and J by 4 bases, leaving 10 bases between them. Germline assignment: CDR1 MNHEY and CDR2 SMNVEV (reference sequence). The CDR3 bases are TGTGCCAGCAGTTCCACCGGGGGCTATGGCTACACCTTC. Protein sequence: CASSSTGGYGYTF.

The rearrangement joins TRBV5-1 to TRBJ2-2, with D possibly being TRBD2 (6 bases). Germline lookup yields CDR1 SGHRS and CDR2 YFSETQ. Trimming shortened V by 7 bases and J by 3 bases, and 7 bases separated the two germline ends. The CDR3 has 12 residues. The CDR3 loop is CASRRDTGELFF. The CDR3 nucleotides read TGCGCCAGCCGGAGGGACACCGGGGAGCTGTTTTTT.

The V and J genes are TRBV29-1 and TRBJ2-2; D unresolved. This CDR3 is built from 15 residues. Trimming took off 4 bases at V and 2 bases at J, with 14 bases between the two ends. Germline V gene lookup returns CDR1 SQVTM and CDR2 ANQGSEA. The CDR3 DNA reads TGCAGCGTTGTCCTCCGGAAACATAACACCGGGGAGCTGTTTTTT. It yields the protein CSVVLRKHNTGELFF.

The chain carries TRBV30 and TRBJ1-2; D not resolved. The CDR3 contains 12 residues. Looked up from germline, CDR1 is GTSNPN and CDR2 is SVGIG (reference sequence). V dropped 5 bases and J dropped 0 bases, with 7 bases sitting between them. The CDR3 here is CAWGLTNYGYTF. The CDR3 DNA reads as TGTGCCTGGGGACTGACTAACTATGGCTACACCTTC.

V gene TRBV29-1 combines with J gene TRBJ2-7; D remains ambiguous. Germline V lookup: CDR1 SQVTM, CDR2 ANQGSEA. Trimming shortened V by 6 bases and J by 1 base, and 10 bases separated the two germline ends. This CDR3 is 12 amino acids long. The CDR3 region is CSVPLGSYEQYF. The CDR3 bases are TGCAGCGTCCCGCTGGGGTCCTACGAGCAGTACTTC.

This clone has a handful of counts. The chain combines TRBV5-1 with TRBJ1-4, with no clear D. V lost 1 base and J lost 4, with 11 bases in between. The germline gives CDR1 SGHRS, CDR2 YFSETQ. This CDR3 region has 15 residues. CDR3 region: CASSLTSSLNEKLFF. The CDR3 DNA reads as TGCGCCAGCAGCTTGACGAGCAGCCTTAATGAAAAACTGTTTTTT. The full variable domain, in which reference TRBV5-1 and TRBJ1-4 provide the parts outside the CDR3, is KAGVTQTPRYLIKTRGQQVTLSCSPISGHRSVSWYQQTPGQGLQFLFEYFSETQRNKGNFPGRFSGRQFSNSRSEMNVSTLELGDSALYLCASSLTSSLNEKLFFGSGTQLSVL.

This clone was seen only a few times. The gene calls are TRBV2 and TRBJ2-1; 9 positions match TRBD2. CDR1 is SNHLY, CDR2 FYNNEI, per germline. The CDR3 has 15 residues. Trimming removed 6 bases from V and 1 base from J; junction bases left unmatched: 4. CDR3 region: CASRAGGESYNEQFF. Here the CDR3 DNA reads TGTGCCAGCAGGGCGGGAGGGGAATCCTACAATGAGCAGTTCTTC.

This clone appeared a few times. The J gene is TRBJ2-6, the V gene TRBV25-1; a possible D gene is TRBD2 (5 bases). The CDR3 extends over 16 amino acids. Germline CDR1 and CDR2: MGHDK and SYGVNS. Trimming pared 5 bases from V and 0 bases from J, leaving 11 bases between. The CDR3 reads CASSPGILSGANVLTF. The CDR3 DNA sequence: TGTGCCAGCAGTCCCGGGATTCTCTCTGGGGCCAACGTCCTGACTTTC.

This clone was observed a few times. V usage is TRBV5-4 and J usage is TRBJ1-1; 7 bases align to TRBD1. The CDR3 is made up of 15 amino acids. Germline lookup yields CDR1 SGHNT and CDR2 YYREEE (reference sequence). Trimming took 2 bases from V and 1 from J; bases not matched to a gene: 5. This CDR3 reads CASSLGGSPNTEAFF. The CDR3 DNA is TGTGCCAGCAGCTTAGGGGGCTCGCCGAACACTGAAGCTTTCTTT.

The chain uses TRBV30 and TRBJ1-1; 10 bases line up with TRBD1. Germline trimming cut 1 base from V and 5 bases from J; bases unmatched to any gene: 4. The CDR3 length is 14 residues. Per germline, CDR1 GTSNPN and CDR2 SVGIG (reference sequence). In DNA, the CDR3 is TGTGCCTGGAGTGCACGGACAGGGGGGACTGAAGCTTTCTTT. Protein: CAWSARTGGTEAFF.